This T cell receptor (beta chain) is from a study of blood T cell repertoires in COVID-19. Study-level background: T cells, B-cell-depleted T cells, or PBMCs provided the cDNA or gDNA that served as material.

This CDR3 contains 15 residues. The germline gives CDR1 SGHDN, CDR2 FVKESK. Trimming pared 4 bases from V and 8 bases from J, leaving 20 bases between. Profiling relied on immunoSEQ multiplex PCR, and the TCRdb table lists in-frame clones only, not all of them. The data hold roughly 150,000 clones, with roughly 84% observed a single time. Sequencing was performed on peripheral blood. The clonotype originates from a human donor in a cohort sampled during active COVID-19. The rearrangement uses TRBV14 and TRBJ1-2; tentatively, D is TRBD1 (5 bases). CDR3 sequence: CASSPLGPPREGYTF. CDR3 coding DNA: TGTGCCAGCAGCCCCCTGGGACCGCCGCGGGAAGGCTACACCTTC. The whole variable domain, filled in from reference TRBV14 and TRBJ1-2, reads EAGVTQFPSHSVIEKGQTVTLRCDPISGHDNLYWYRRVMGKEIKFLLHFVKESKQDESGMPNNRFLAERTGGTYSTLKVQPAELEDSGVYFCASSPLGPPREGYTFGSGTRLTVV.